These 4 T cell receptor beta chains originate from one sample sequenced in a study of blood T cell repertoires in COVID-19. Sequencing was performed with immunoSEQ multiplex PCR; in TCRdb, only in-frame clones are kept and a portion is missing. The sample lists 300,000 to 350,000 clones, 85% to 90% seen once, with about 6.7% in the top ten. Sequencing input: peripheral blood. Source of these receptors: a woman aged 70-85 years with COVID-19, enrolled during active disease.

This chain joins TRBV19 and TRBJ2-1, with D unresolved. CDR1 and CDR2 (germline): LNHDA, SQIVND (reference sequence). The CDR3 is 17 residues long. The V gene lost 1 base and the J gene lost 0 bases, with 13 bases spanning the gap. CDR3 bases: TGTGCCAGTAGTATAGCGTTTAGCTACTTCTCCTACAATGAGCAGTTCTTC. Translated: CASSIAFSYFSYNEQFF.

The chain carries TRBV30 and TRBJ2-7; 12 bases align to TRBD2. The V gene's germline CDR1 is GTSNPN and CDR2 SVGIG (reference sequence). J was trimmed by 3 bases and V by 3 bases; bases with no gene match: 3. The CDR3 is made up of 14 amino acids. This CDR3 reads CAWRTSGGHYEQYF. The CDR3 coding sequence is TGTGCCTGGAGGACTAGCGGGGGCCACTACGAGCAGTACTTC.

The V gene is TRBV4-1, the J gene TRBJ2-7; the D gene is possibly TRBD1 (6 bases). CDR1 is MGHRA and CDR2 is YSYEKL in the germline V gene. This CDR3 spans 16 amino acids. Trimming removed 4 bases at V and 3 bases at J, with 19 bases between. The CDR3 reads CASSPGAPGQNYEQYF. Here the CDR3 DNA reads TGCGCCAGCAGCCCTGGGGCCCCGGGACAAAACTACGAGCAGTACTTC.

The CDR3 sequence is CASSAGNKETQYF. CDR3 nucleotides: TGCGCCAGCAGCGCCGGGAACAAAGAGACCCAGTACTTC. The J gene is TRBJ2-5, the V gene TRBV5-1; weak D call: TRBD2 (5 bases). Germline CDR1 reads SGHRS; CDR2 reads YFSETQ. CDR3 length equals 13 residues. V gave up 4 bases and J gave up 3 bases, with 10 bases separating them.